One sample yielded the 11 T cell receptor beta chains listed below, sequenced in a study of PD-L1 blockade in urothelial cancer. Time point here: pretreatment peripheral blood. Generated by immunoSEQ multiplex PCR, the TCRdb table keeps only in-frame clones and is missing some. The sample carries some 71,000 clones, more than 75% recorded once. The sequences come from PBMCs, collected around atezolizumab (anti-PD-L1) treatment. All receptors derive from a man aged 55 to 70 with urothelial cancer.

V is TRBV7-3 and J is TRBJ1-1; D is unclear. Per the germline V gene, CDR1 is SGHTA and CDR2 is FQGTGA. This CDR3 spans 13 amino acids. The V end was cut by 1 base, the J end by 0 bases, with 3 bases between. The CDR3 region has the DNA TGTGCCAGCAGCTTAAGTATGAACACTGAAGCTTTCTTT. Its translation: CASSLSMNTEAFF.

The chain is built from TRBV7-9 and TRBJ2-1; D remains ambiguous. V gave up 2 bases and J gave up 4 bases, with 9 bases separating them. The CDR3 runs 14 residues. The V gene's germline CDR1 is SEHNR and CDR2 FQNEAQ (reference sequence). CDR3 in DNA: TGTGCCAGCAGCTTACCCCTAGAATACAATGAGCAGTTCTTC. As protein: CASSLPLEYNEQFF.

The chain carries TRBV5-1 and TRBJ2-1; TRBD2 matches 7 bases. The CDR3 extends over 15 amino acids. Per germline, CDR1 SGHRS and CDR2 YFSETQ. With V trimmed by 0 bases and J by 4 bases, 4 bases remained unmatched. CDR3 loop: CASSLVGTKYNEQFF. The CDR3 DNA reads TGCGCCAGCAGCTTGGTAGGGACTAAATACAATGAGCAGTTCTTC.

The chain employs TRBV5-4 and TRBJ2-5; TRBD1 matches 8 bases. V shed 3 bases and J 5 bases; nucleotides not matched to a gene: 6. CDR1 is SGHNT, CDR2 YYREEE, per germline (reference sequence). This CDR3 region has 14 residues. This CDR3 is CASSSGQGRETQYF. For the CDR3, the DNA is TGTGCCAGCAGCTCTGGACAGGGTAGGGAGACCCAGTACTTC.

The genes are TRBV5-1 and TRBJ2-3, with D possibly being TRBD2 (7 bases). In germline, CDR1 is SGHRS, CDR2 YFSETQ. Trimming removed 0 bases from V and 2 bases from J, with 13 bases in between. This CDR3 is 16 amino acids long. Here the CDR3 DNA reads TGCGCCAGCAGCTTGGGTGAGGGGGGGCCCACAGATACGCAGTATTTT. It is translated as CASSLGEGGPTDTQYF. The complete variable domain, with remaining parts taken from reference TRBV5-1 and TRBJ2-3, reads KAGVTQTPRYLIKTRGQQVTLSCSPISGHRSVSWYQQTPGQGLQFLFEYFSETQRNKGNFPGRFSGRQFSNSRSEMNVSTLELGDSALYLCASSLGEGGPTDTQYFGPGTRLTVL.

In this sample, this clone turned up once. CDR3 DNA sequence: TGTGCCAGCAGCTCTGGGTTGGCGGGGCAAGAGACCCAGTACTTC. Its protein product is CASSSGLAGQETQYF. The chain links TRBV5-4 to TRBJ2-5, with D tentatively TRBD2 (6 bases). Germline CDR1 is SGHNT and CDR2 is YYREEE (reference sequence). The V gene lost 3 bases and the J gene lost 2 bases, with 14 bases spanning the gap. The CDR3 loop spans 15 amino acids.

The chain combines TRBV7-8 with TRBJ2-5; possible D gene TRBD2, 5 bases. This CDR3 spans 16 amino acids. Deletions cut 5 bases from V and 4 bases from J, with 20 bases between. CDR1 is SGHVS and CDR2 is FQNEAQ in the germline V gene. CDR3 in amino acids: CASSGRKRDWGETQYF. The CDR3 DNA reads TGTGCCAGCAGCGGACGTAAGAGGGATTGGGGAGAGACCCAGTACTTC.

The chain recombines TRBV28 with TRBJ1-5; D possibly corresponds to TRBD1 (5 bases). CDR1 MDHEN and CDR2 SYDVKM come from the germline V gene. V gave up 5 bases and J gave up 0 bases, with 17 bases separating them. CDR3 size: 17 residues. The CDR3, as DNA: TGTGCCAGCAGTCTCCGGGGGACTGGGTATAGCAATCAGCCCCAGCATTTT. Translation gives CASSLRGTGYSNQPQHF. The variable domain in full, with the rest retrieved from reference TRBV28 and TRBJ1-5, is DVKVTQSSRYLVKRTGEKVFLECVQDMDHENMFWYRQDPGLGLRLIYFSYDVKMKEKGDIPEGYSVSREKKERFSLILESASTNQTSMYLCASSLRGTGYSNQPQHFGDGTRLSIL.

The chain carries TRBV30 and TRBJ1-4, with D possibly matching TRBD1 (5 bases). CDR3 length equals 13 residues. Trimming cost V 8 bases and J 6 bases, with 16 bases left between them. Germline assignment: CDR1 GTSNPN and CDR2 SVGIG (reference sequence). Here the CDR3 reads CAGGTAGYEKLFF. DNA of the CDR3: TGTGCCGGAGGGACCGCGGGGTATGAAAAACTGTTTTTT.

The V and J genes are TRBV7-3 and TRBJ1-1; D is perhaps TRBD1 (5 bases). This CDR3 contains 13 residues. Trimming removed 5 bases from V and 1 base from J, with 8 bases in between. CDR1 SGHTA and CDR2 FQGTGA come from the germline V gene. The CDR3 DNA sequence: TGTGCCAGCAGCCGAGACAGGAACACTGAAGCTTTCTTT. It encodes CASSRDRNTEAFF.

The gene calls are TRBV7-8 and TRBJ1-1, with D possibly being TRBD1 (6 bases). This CDR3 region has 17 residues. Trimming took 4 bases from V and 0 from J, leaving 18 bases between them. The germline CDR1 and CDR2 sequences are SGHVS and FQNEAQ. The CDR3 sequence is CASSSRGQGLMNTEAFF. CDR3 DNA sequence: TGTGCCAGCAGCTCCCGAGGGCAGGGGCTAATGAACACTGAAGCTTTCTTT.